This TCR beta chain was retrieved from a study of CXCR3-negative and CXCR3-positive naive CD8 T cells. Investigators sorted each CD8+ T cell subset in triplicate, taking under 350,000 cells each time. The CDR3 extends over 18 amino acids. Looked up from germline, CDR1 is MDHEN and CDR2 is SYDVKM. With UMI labels, 5' RACE was used to prepare the TRB cDNA libraries. After re-calling the 5' RACE reads, TCRdb lists one entry per CDR3 protein, DNA absent. In all, the sample yields 100,000 to 150,000 distinct CDR3 sequences. The sequence was obtained from a human donor in good health. Some clones in this sample may be carry-over from other donors' samples. The V gene is TRBV28, the J gene TRBJ2-3; TCRdb's assignment of TRBD1 cannot be checked, as there is no DNA. The sample taken for sequencing was naive CXCR3- CD8+ T cells from blood. Subset described: CD45RO-CCR7+CD27+CD95- naive CD8+ T cells lacking CXCR3 (TNR3-). CDR3 sequence: CASSFPVLMGASADTQYF. Based on the CDR3 plus reference TRBV28 and TRBJ2-3, the full variable domain is DVKVTQSSRYLVKRTGEKVFLECVQDMDHENMFWYRQDPGLGLRLIYFSYDVKMKEKGDIPEGYSVSREKKERFSLILESASTNQTSMYLCASSFPVLMGASADTQYFGPGTRLTVL.